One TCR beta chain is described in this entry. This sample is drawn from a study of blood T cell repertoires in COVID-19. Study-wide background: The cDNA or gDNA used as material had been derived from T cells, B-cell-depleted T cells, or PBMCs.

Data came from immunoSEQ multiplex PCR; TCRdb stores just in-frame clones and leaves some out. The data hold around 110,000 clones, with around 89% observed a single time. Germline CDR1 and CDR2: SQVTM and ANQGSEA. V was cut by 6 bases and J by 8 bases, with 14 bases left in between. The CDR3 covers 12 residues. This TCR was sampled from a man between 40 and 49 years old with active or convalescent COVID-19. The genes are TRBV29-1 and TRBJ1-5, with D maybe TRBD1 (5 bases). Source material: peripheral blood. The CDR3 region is CSVSSGMEPQHF. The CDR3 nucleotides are TGCAGCGTGTCGTCAGGGATGGAGCCCCAGCATTTT.